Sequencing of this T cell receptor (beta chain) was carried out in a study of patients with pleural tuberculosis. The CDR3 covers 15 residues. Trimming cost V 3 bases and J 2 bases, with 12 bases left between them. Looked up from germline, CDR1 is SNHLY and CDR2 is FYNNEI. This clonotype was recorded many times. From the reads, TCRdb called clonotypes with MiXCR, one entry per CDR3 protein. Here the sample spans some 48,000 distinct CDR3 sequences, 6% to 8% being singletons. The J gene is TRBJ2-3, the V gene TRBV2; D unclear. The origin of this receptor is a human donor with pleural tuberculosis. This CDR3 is CASSDNTLTTDTQYF. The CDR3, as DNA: TGTGCCAGCAGTGATAACACGTTAACCACAGATACGCAGTATTTT.